This T cell receptor beta chain was sequenced in a study of shared clonotypes between healthy human individuals. It was CD45RO-negative cells, positively selected for CCR7, that made up naive CD8 cells, with terminally differentiated effector memory CD45RA+ cells excluded. The table came from immunoSEQ multiplex PCR; TCRdb's copy has only in-frame clones and leaves some out. The sample carries hundreds of thousands of clones, 85% to 95% recorded once. Turning to this clone: Antigen unknown.

Findings and limits, study-wide: Non-shared clonotypes showed lower generation probabilities than clonotypes common to all four donors. The authors sampled blood alone, and tissue repertoires likely differ.

Between the trimmed V and J ends, which lost 5 bases and 3 bases, there was a span of 14 bases. The CDR3 sequence is 15 residues long. Germline CDR1 reads MDHEN; CDR2 reads SYDVKM. The chain is built from TRBV28 and TRBJ1-3; D is possibly TRBD1 (5 bases). Sequencing was done on a sample of naive CD8+ T cells sorted from blood. The sequence derives from a woman aged 25 to 45 in good health. The CDR3 bases are TGTGCCAGCAGTATCCTCAGGGAATTTGGAAACACCATATATTTT. It specifies CASSILREFGNTIYF.